This TCR beta chain was sequenced for a study of blood T cell repertoires in COVID-19. Germline V gene sequence: CDR1 MNHEY, CDR2 SVGAGI. V shed 2 bases and J shed 6 bases, with 10 bases lying between them. CDR3 length: 14 amino acids. Seattle patient enrollment occurred during active infection, with longitudinal follow-up thereafter. Only in-frame clones appear in the TCRdb table, and some are missing; sequencing was by immunoSEQ multiplex PCR. This table has a few hundred thousand clones, about 90% appearing once. The receptor was isolated from a woman in her thirties with COVID-19, enrolled during active disease. J is TRBJ2-2 and V is TRBV6-5, with a tentative D call TRBD2 (5 bases). The sample comprised peripheral blood. The DNA of the CDR3 is TGTGCCAGCAGTTACGGAGGTCCTCCCGGGGAGCTGTTTTTT. As protein: CASSYGGPPGELFF.